The 28 T cell receptor beta chains below were found in one sample sequenced in a study of technical replicates of blood from a handful of donors. Repertoires were generated with immunoSEQ multiplex PCR, while TCRdb's copy carries only in-frame clones and drops some. Of about 70,000 clones in the sample, roughly 96% were seen once. Material for sequencing was T cells isolated from PBMCs. Source of these receptors: a human donor in good health.

V is TRBV18 and J is TRBJ1-2, with D perhaps TRBD1 (5 bases). The germline CDR1 and CDR2 sequences are KGHSH and LQKENI. V dropped 3 bases and J dropped 0 bases, with 17 bases sitting between them. The CDR3 runs 17 residues. CDR3 DNA sequence: TGTGCCAGCTCACCGATAGGAGGAGGGGTAGCTAACTATGGCTACACCTTC. Amino acids: CASSPIGGGVANYGYTF.

In its sample, this clone was seen once. V gene TRBV6-5 combines with J gene TRBJ1-3; D not certain. Germline V gene sequence: CDR1 MNHEY, CDR2 SVGAGI. The CDR3 is made up of 13 amino acids. Trimming took off 5 bases at V and 4 bases at J, with 9 bases between the two ends. The CDR3 coding sequence is TGTGCCAGCAGTGGAGGGCCCGGAAACACCATATATTTT. Its protein is CASSGGPGNTIYF.

The rearrangement joins TRBV19 to TRBJ2-3, with a weak D call TRBD2 (6 bases). V lost 3 bases and J 0 bases, leaving 13 bases between the germline ends. The CDR3 contains 16 residues. The germline V gene encodes CDR1 LNHDA and CDR2 SQIVND (reference sequence). In DNA, the CDR3 is TGTGCCAGTAGTATCTTGGGCGGGGTTAGCACAGATACGCAGTATTTT. As protein: CASSILGGVSTDTQYF. The full variable domain, its missing parts supplied by reference TRBV19 and TRBJ2-3, is DGGITQSPKYLFRKEGQNVTLSCEQNLNHDAMYWYRQDPGQGLRLIYYSQIVNDFQKGDIAEGYSVSREKKESFPLTVTSAQKNPTAFYLCASSILGGVSTDTQYFGPGTRLTVL.

The genes are TRBV5-4 and TRBJ1-2, with D tentatively TRBD1 (5 bases). The CDR3 is made up of 17 amino acids. Germline values: CDR1 SGHNT, CDR2 YYREEE (reference sequence). The ends were cut back, 6 bases at V and 2 bases at J, with 23 bases in the middle. CDR3 sequence reads: CASTPDDDSLLNYGYTF. CDR3 bases: TGTGCCAGCACCCCCGATGATGACAGCCTTCTCAACTATGGCTACACCTTC.

This clone was observed a handful of times. The gene calls are TRBV5-1 and TRBJ2-2; 7 bases match TRBD2. Germline V gene data show CDR1 as SGHRS and CDR2 as YFSETQ. V trimming: 2 bases; J trimming: 5 bases; junction bases outside the gene matches: 3. This CDR3 is built from 14 residues. Written as DNA, the CDR3 is TGCGCCAGCAGCTTTCTAGCGGAGACCGGGGAGCTGTTTTTT. Translation gives CASSFLAETGELFF. Based on the CDR3 plus reference TRBV5-1 and TRBJ2-2, the full variable domain is KAGVTQTPRYLIKTRGQQVTLSCSPISGHRSVSWYQQTPGQGLQFLFEYFSETQRNKGNFPGRFSGRQFSNSRSEMNVSTLELGDSALYLCASSFLAETGELFFGEGSRLTVL.

The rearrangement joins TRBV27 to TRBJ2-2, with D unresolved. Trimming cost V 0 bases and J 7 bases, with 6 bases left between them. There are 13 residues in the CDR3. From germline, CDR1 is MNHEY and CDR2 SMNVEV (reference sequence). The CDR3 reads CASSLSPSGELFF. CDR3 DNA: TGTGCCAGCAGTTTATCACCTAGCGGGGAGCTGTTTTTT.

This clone appeared once. The V and J genes are TRBV6-1 and TRBJ2-1; no clear D. From germline, CDR1 is MNHNS and CDR2 SASEGT. This CDR3 comprises 12 residues. V lost 5 bases to trimming and J lost 5 bases, with 7 bases between them. Written as DNA, the CDR3 is TGTGCCAGCAGTTGGGCCGACAATGAGCAGTTCTTC. This codes for CASSWADNEQFF.

The chain carries TRBV5-1 and TRBJ1-1, with D unresolved. Germline CDR1 is SGHRS and CDR2 is YFSETQ. The CDR3 totals 14 residues. V gave up 6 bases and J gave up 8 bases, with 20 bases separating them. CDR3 amino acids: CASKNEPSTVEAFF. CDR3 DNA: TGCGCCAGCAAAAATGAACCATCCACGGTGGAAGCTTTCTTT. Full variable domain (outside the CDR3, taken from reference TRBV5-1 and TRBJ1-1): KAGVTQTPRYLIKTRGQQVTLSCSPISGHRSVSWYQQTPGQGLQFLFEYFSETQRNKGNFPGRFSGRQFSNSRSEMNVSTLELGDSALYLCASKNEPSTVEAFFGQGTRLTVV.

The genes are TRBV6-6 and TRBJ2-3, with TRBD1 as a possible D gene (6 bases). CDR1 MNHNY and CDR2 SVGAGI come from the germline V gene (reference sequence). Trimming cost V 2 bases and J 6 bases, with 15 bases left between them. This CDR3 comprises 15 residues. Written as DNA, the CDR3 is TGTGCCAGCAGTTACAGAGGGGGTCCCGACGATACGCAGTATTTT. Translated: CASSYRGGPDDTQYF.

V and J are TRBV5-1 and TRBJ2-3, with 7 nucleotides matching TRBD2. The trim removed 4 bases at V and 1 base at J, leaving 12 bases unmatched. The germline V gene has CDR1 SGHRS and CDR2 YFSETQ. This CDR3 spans 17 amino acids. CDR3 in DNA: TGCGCCAGCAGCGTCCGGGGAGGGAGCTCGGGCACAGATACGCAGTATTTT. Its translation is CASSVRGGSSGTDTQYF.

The V call is TRBV30, the J call TRBJ2-7; tentative D call: TRBD1 (6 bases). V lost 3 bases and J lost 4, with 10 bases in between. This CDR3 has 12 amino acids. Per the germline V gene, CDR1 is GTSNPN and CDR2 is SVGIG (reference sequence). CDR3 protein: CAWRSDRYEQYF. In nucleotides, the CDR3 is TGTGCCTGGAGGAGTGACAGGTACGAGCAGTACTTC.

The V gene is TRBV5-1, the J gene TRBJ2-7; 8 bases are shared with TRBD1. V trimming: 5 bases; J trimming: 2 bases; junction bases outside the gene matches: 9. The germline CDR1 and CDR2 sequences are SGHRS and YFSETQ. CDR3 length: 15 amino acids. The CDR3 DNA reads as TGCGCCAGCAGTCCCGGGACAGGAGGGGCCTACGAGCAGTACTTC. Translation: CASSPGTGGAYEQYF.

CDR3 bases: TGTGCCAGCTCACCGTTAACAGGGGGAGAGGGCTACACCTTC. Protein sequence: CASSPLTGGEGYTF. The V gene is TRBV18, the J gene TRBJ1-2, with 8 bases identical to TRBD1. The CDR3 has 14 amino acids. Germline CDR1 reads KGHSH; CDR2 reads LQKENI. V dropped 3 bases and J dropped 8; count of bases not matched to a gene: 8.

V and J are TRBV28 and TRBJ1-4, with a weak D call TRBD1 (6 bases). Germline CDR1 MDHEN, CDR2 SYDVKM. The CDR3 length is 14 residues. Trimming left V 5 bases short and J 5 bases short, with 12 bases between. The CDR3 spells CASSPNRENEKLFF. The CDR3 coding sequence is TGTGCCAGCAGTCCTAACAGGGAAAATGAAAAACTGTTTTTT. The full variable domain, with the rest looked up from reference TRBV28 and TRBJ1-4, is DVKVTQSSRYLVKRTGEKVFLECVQDMDHENMFWYRQDPGLGLRLIYFSYDVKMKEKGDIPEGYSVSREKKERFSLILESASTNQTSMYLCASSPNRENEKLFFGSGTQLSVL.

The chain links TRBV7-3 to TRBJ2-2; D unclear. Looked up from germline, CDR1 is SGHTA and CDR2 is FQGTGA. V lost 5 bases and J lost 7, with 14 bases in between. The CDR3 length is 14 residues. The CDR3 spells CASSPRVLGGELFF. DNA of the CDR3: TGTGCCAGCAGCCCTCGGGTTTTGGGCGGGGAGCTGTTTTTT.

The chain uses TRBV6-5 and TRBJ2-3, with a weak D call TRBD1 (7 bases). Germline V gene sequence: CDR1 MNHEY, CDR2 SVGAGI. Trimming left V 7 bases short and J 4 bases short, with 18 bases between. The CDR3 is 15 residues long. CDR3 protein: CASTAEGRGADTQYF. For the CDR3, the DNA is TGTGCCAGCACCGCAGAGGGCAGGGGGGCAGATACGCAGTATTTT.

The rearrangement links TRBV9 to TRBJ1-2; D gene uncertain. The V end was cut by 1 base, the J end by 5 bases, with 12 bases between. The CDR3 runs to 14 residues. Germline V gives CDR1 SGDLS, CDR2 YYNGEE. CDR3 DNA sequence: TGTGCCAGCAGCGTACCGGGTGGATCGTATGGCTACACCTTC. Its protein product is CASSVPGGSYGYTF.

This clone was picked up one time. V and J are TRBV25-1 and TRBJ2-5, with TRBD1 identical over 8 bases. The germline gives CDR1 MGHDK, CDR2 SYGVNS. J lost 2 bases, V lost 7 bases, and 12 bases had no gene match. The CDR3 is made up of 16 amino acids. As DNA, the CDR3 is TGTGCCAGCAAGGGTAGCGGCAGGGGGCTACAAGAGACCCAGTACTTC. Its translation is CASKGSGRGLQETQYF. Together with reference TRBV25-1 and TRBJ2-5, the CDR3 gives the full variable domain: EADIYQTPRYLVIGTGKKITLECSQTMGHDKMYWYQQDPGMELHLIHYSYGVNSTEKGDLSSESTVSRIRTEHFPLTLESARPSHTSQYLCASKGSGRGLQETQYFGPGTRLLVL.

The CDR3 here is CASSVSRDRRLGAQYF. The CDR3 DNA sequence: TGTGCCAGCAGTGTGTCCCGGGACAGGCGACTGGGGGCCCAGTACTTC. The chain uses TRBV28 and TRBJ2-5; TRBD1 matches 8 bases. The CDR3 loop spans 16 amino acids. The germline V gene encodes CDR1 MDHEN and CDR2 SYDVKM. The V gene end was trimmed by 5 bases and the J gene end by 9 bases; junction bases not matched to a gene: 17.

CDR3: CATSRDGGGLAYTGELFF. The CDR3 bases are TGTGCCACCAGCAGAGATGGAGGTGGTCTAGCGTACACCGGGGAGCTGTTTTTT. V gene TRBV15 combines with J gene TRBJ2-2; possibly TRBD2 for D (6 bases). The CDR3 length is 18 residues. Germline-derived CDR1 and CDR2 are LNHNV and YYDKDF (reference sequence). Trimming shortened V by 0 bases and J by 3 bases, and 17 bases separated the two germline ends. Drawing the rest from reference TRBV15 and TRBJ2-2, the complete variable domain is DAMVIQNPRYQVTQFGKPVTLSCSQTLNHNVMYWYQQKSSQAPKLLFHYYDKDFNNEADTPDNFQSRRPNTSFCFLDIRSPGLGDTAMYLCATSRDGGGLAYTGELFFGEGSRLTVL.

The chain is built from TRBV7-9 and TRBJ1-6, with D possibly matching TRBD1 (5 bases). Germline values: CDR1 SEHNR, CDR2 FQNEAQ (reference sequence). V shed 1 base and J shed 11 bases, with 18 bases lying between them. This CDR3 has 16 residues. The CDR3 reads CASSLDGGSSAAPLHF. In DNA, the CDR3 is TGTGCCAGCAGCTTAGATGGGGGGTCTTCCGCGGCACCCCTCCACTTT.

The rearrangement uses TRBV28 and TRBJ1-4, with 7 bases that match TRBD1. The germline gives CDR1 MDHEN, CDR2 SYDVKM. The CDR3 sequence is 12 residues long. With 5 bases clipped from V and 16 bases from J, the junction kept 10 bases outside the gene matches. The CDR3 coding sequence is TGTGCCAGCAGTATCACCCGGGACAGCCAGTTTTTT. It yields the protein CASSITRDSQFF.

About this clone: The junction shows a germline mismatch at one end, possibly a read error. The V gene is TRBV6-5, the J gene TRBJ1-1; D gene unclear. Germline V gene sequence: CDR1 MNHEY, CDR2 SVGAGI. The CDR3 runs to 14 residues. This CDR3 reads CASSYSTGNTEAFF. CDR3 bases: TGTGCCAGCAGCTACTCGACGGGGAACACTGAAGCTTTCTTT.

Written as DNA, the CDR3 is TGTGCCAGCACCCGGACTAGGGGCTACGAGCAGTACTTC. This encodes CASTRTRGYEQYF. The chain has TRBV2 and TRBJ2-7; 7 bases map to TRBD2. CDR1 is SNHLY, CDR2 FYNNEI, per germline. This CDR3 is 13 amino acids long. J gave up 3 bases and V 7 bases, and 6 bases lay outside the gene matches. The entire variable domain, with the rest obtained from reference TRBV2 and TRBJ2-7, is as follows: EPEVTQTPSHQVTQMGQEVILRCVPISNHLYFYWYRQILGQKVEFLVSFYNNEISEKSEIFDDQFSVERPDGSNFTLKIRSTKLEDSAMYFCASTRTRGYEQYFGPGTRLTVT.

The chain recombines TRBV13 with TRBJ2-7, with a possible D match to TRBD1 (7 bases). There are 14 residues in the CDR3. CDR1 is PRHDT, CDR2 FYEKMQ, per germline (reference sequence). Trimming pared 6 bases from V and 4 bases from J, leaving 16 bases between. The CDR3 nucleotides read TGTGCCAGCAGGGTGACAGGGAGGTCTTACGAGCAGTACTTC. Encoded protein: CASRVTGRSYEQYF.

The chain has TRBV4-1 and TRBJ2-2; D gene unclear. Trimming removed 3 bases from V and 0 bases from J, with 5 bases in between. This CDR3 comprises 14 residues. The germline V gene has CDR1 MGHRA and CDR2 YSYEKL. The CDR3 spells CASSHNSNTGELFF. Here the CDR3 DNA reads TGCGCCAGCAGCCATAATTCGAACACCGGGGAGCTGTTTTTT.

This sequence joins TRBV27 and TRBJ2-7, with 9 bases aligning to TRBD2. The CDR3 totals 15 residues. Germline trimming cut 4 bases from V and 7 bases from J; bases unmatched to any gene: 11. CDR1 and CDR2 (germline): MNHEY, SMNVEV (reference sequence). For the CDR3, the DNA is TGTGCCAGCAGTTCCAATCCGCGGGAGGGATGGGAGCAGTACTTC. Its protein is CASSSNPREGWEQYF.

The J gene is TRBJ2-3, the V gene TRBV19; D is unclear. The CDR3 loop spans 15 amino acids. V lost 4 bases to trimming and J lost 6 bases, with 17 bases between them. CDR1 is LNHDA and CDR2 is SQIVND in the germline V gene (reference sequence). CDR3 amino acids: CASSSEALRRDTQYF. In DNA form, the CDR3 reads TGTGCCAGTAGTAGCGAGGCCCTGAGGCGGGATACGCAGTATTTT.